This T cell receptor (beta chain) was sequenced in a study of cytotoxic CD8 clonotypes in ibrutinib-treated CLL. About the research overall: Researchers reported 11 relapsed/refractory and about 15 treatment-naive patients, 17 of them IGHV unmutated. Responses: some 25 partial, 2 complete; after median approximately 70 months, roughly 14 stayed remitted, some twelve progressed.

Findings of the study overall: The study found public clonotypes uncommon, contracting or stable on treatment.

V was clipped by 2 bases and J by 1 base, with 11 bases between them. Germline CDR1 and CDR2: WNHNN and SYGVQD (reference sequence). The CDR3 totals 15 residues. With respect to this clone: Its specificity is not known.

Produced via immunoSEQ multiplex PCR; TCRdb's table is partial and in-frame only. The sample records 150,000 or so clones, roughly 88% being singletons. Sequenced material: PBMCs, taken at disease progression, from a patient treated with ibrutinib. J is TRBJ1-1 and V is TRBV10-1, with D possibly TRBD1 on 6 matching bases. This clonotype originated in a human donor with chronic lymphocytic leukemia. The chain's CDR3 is CASSEGGTGNTEAFF. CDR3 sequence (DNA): TGCGCCAGCAGTGAGGGGGGCACGGGGAACACTGAAGCTTTCTTT.